This TCR beta chain is drawn from a study of shared clonotypes between healthy human individuals. Researchers sequenced unsorted PBMC DNA using ten immunoSEQ deep assay plates. TCRdb keeps only in-frame clones here, not all; method: immunoSEQ multiplex PCR. The data show about 520,000 clones, 81% seen once. The CDR3 runs to 15 residues. Germline V lookup: CDR1 SEHNR, CDR2 FQNEAQ (reference sequence). V lost 5 bases and J 1 base, leaving 13 bases between the germline ends. The table lists this clone with many counts. The clonotype comes from a woman in her forties in good health. Some clones in this sample may be carry-over from other donors' samples. The sequencing input was PBMCs. The chain employs TRBV7-9 and TRBJ2-3, with D perhaps being TRBD1 or TRBD2 (5 bases each). In DNA form, the CDR3 reads TGTGCCAGCAGCAGAGGGGTGGACGGCACAGATACGCAGTATTTT. As protein: CASSRGVDGTDTQYF.